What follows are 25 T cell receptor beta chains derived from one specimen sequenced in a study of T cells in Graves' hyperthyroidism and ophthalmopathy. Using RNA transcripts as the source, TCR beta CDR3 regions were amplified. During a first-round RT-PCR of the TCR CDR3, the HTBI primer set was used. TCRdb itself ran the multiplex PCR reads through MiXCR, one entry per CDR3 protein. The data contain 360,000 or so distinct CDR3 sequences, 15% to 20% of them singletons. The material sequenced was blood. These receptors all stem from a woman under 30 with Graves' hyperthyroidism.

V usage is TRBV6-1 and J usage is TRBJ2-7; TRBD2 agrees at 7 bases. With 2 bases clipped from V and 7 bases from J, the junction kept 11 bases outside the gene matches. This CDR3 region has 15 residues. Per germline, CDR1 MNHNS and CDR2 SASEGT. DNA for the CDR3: TGTGCCAGCAGTGAAATGTCGGGAGGTTATTGGGAGCAGTACTTC. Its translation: CASSEMSGGYWEQYF.

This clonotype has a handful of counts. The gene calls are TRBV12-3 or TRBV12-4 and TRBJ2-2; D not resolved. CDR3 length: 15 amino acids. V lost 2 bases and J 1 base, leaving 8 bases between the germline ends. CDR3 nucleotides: TGTGCCAGCAGTTTACCCAGACTGAACACCGGGGAGCTGTTTTTT. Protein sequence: CASSLPRLNTGELFF.

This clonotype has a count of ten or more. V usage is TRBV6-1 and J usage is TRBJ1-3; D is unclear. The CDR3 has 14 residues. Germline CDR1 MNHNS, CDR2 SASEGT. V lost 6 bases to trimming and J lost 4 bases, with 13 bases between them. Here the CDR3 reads CASRFNLWGNTIYF. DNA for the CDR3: TGTGCCAGCAGGTTCAATCTCTGGGGAAACACCATATATTTT.

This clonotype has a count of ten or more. CDR3 in DNA: TGTGCCAGCAGTTCCGGGATTACCGGGGAGCTGTTTTTT. Its translation is CASSSGITGELFF. The rearrangement joins TRBV12-3 or TRBV12-4 to TRBJ2-2; D is perhaps TRBD2 (5 bases). This CDR3 is built from 13 residues. Trimming pared 4 bases from V and 5 bases from J, leaving 8 bases between.

The CDR3 is CASSETEWPQHF. The DNA for the CDR3 is TGTGCCAGCAGTGAAACGGAGTGGCCCCAGCATTTT. The chain carries TRBV6-1 and TRBJ1-5; D is undetermined. Germline loops: CDR1 MNHNS, CDR2 SASEGT. The CDR3 consists of 12 residues. The germline V and J ends were trimmed by 2 bases and 9 bases, with 8 bases remaining between them.

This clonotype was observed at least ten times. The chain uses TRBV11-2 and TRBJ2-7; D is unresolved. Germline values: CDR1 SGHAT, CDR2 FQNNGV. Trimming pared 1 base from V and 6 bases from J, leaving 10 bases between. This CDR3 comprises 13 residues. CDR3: CASSLALRSEQYF. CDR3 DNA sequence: TGTGCCAGCAGCTTAGCACTTAGGAGCGAGCAGTACTTC.

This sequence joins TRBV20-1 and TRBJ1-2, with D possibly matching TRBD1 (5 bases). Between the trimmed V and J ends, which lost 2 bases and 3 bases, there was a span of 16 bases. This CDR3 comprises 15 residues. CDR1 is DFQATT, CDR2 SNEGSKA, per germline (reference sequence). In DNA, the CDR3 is TGCAGTGCTAGAACGACGCAAGGGGCTTACTATGGCTACACCTTC. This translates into CSARTTQGAYYGYTF.

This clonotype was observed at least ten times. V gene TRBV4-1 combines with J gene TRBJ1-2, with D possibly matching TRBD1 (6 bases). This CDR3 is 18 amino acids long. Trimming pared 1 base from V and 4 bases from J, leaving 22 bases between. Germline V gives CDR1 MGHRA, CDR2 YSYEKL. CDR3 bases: TGCGCCAGCAGCCAAGTAGTACTTGGACAGTTCAGCGGCTATGGCTACACCTTC. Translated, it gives CASSQVVLGQFSGYGYTF.

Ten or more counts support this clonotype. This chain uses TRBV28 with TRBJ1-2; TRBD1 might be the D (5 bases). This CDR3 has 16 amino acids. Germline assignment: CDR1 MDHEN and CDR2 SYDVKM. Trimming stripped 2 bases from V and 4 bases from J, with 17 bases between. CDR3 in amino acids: CASSLPRVRDGYGYTF. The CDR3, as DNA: TGTGCCAGCAGTTTACCCAGGGTTAGGGACGGCTATGGCTACACCTTC.

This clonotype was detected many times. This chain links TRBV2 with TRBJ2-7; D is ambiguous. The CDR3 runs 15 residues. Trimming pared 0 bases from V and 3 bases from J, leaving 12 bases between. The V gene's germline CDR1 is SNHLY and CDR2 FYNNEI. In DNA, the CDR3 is TGTGCCAGCAGTGAAGCGTCCGGACCTCTCTACGAGCAGTACTTC. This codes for CASSEASGPLYEQYF.

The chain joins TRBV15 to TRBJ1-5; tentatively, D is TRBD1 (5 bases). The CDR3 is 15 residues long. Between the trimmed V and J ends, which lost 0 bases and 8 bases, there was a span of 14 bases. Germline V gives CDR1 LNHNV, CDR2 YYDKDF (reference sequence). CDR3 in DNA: TGTGCCACCAGCAGAGATATTGGGGGTGGTGAGCCCCAGCATTTT. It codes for CATSRDIGGGEPQHF.

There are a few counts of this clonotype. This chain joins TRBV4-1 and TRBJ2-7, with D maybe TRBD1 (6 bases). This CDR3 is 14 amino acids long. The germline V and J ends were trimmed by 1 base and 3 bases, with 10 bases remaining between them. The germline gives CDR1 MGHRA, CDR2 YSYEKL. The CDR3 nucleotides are TGCGCCAGCAGCCAAGGAGGCAGGGGCTACGAGCAGTACTTC. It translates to CASSQGGRGYEQYF.

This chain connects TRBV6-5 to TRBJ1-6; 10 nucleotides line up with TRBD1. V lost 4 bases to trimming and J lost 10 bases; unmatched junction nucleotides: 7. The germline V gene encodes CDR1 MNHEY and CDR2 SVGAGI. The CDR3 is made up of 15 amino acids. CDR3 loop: CASSFLGTGVSPLHF. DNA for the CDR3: TGTGCCAGCAGTTTTCTCGGGACAGGGGTGTCACCCCTCCACTTT.

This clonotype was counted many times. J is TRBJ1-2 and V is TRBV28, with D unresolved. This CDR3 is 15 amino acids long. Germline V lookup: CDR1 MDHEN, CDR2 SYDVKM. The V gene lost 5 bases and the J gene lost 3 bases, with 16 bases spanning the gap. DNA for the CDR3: TGTGCCAGCAGTCCCCACATAACCTCACACTATGGCTACACCTTC. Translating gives CASSPHITSHYGYTF.

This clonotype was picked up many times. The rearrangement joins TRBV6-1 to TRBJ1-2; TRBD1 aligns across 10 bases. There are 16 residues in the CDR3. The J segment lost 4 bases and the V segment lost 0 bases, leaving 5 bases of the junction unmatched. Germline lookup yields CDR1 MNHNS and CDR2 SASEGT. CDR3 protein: CASSEALWTGGYGYTF. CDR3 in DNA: TGTGCCAGCAGTGAAGCGCTTTGGACAGGGGGCTATGGCTACACCTTC.

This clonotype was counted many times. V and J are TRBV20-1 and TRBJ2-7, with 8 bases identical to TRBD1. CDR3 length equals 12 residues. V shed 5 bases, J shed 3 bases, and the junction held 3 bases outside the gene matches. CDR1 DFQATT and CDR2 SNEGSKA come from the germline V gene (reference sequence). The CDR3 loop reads CSAGQGLYEQYF. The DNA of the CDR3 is TGCAGTGCTGGACAGGGCCTCTACGAGCAGTACTTC.

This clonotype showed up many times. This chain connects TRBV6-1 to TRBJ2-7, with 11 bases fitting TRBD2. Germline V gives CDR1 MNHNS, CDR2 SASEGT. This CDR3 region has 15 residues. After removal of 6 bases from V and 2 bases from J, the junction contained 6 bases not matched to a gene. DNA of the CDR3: TGTGCCAGCAGGGTACATAGCGGGGGGGCCTACGAGCAGTACTTC. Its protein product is CASRVHSGGAYEQYF.

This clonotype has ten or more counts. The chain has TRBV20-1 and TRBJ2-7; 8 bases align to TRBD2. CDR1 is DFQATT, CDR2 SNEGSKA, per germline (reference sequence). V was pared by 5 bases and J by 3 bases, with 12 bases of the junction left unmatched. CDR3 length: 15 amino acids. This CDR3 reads CSAGQTSGGDYEQYF. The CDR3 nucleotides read TGCAGTGCTGGCCAAACCAGCGGGGGTGACTACGAGCAGTACTTC.

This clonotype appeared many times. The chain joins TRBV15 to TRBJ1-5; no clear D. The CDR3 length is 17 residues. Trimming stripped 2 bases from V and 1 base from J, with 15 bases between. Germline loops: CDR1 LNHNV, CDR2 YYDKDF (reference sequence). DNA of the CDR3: TGTGCCACCAGCAGATCTTACCTCGAAGACAGCAATCAGCCCCAGCATTTT. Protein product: CATSRSYLEDSNQPQHF.

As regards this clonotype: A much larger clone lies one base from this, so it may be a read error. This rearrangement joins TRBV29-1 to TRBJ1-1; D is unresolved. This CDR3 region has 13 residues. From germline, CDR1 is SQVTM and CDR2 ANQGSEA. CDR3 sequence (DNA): TGCAGCGTTGAAGATCTTGGGGAGACTGAAGCTTGCTTT. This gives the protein CSVEDLGETEACF.

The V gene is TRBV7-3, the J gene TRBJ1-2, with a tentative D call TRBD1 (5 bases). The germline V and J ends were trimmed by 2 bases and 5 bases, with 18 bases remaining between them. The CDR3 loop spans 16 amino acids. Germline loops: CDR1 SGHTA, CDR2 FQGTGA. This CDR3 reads CASSLEPNRPFYGYTF. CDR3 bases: TGTGCCAGCAGCTTAGAGCCCAACAGGCCCTTTTATGGCTACACCTTC.

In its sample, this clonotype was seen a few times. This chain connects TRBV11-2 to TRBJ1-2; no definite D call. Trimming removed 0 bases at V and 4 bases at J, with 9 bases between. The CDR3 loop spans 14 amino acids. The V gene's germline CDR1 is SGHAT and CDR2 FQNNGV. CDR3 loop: CASSLDGVFYGYTF. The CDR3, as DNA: TGTGCCAGCAGCTTAGATGGGGTTTTCTATGGCTACACCTTC.

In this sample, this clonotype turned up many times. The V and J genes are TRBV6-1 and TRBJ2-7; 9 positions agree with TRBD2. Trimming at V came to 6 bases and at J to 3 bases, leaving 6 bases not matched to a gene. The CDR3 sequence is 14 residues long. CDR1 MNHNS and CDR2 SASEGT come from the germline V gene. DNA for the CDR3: TGTGCCAGCAGGCTAGCGGGGCAACGCTACGAGCAGTACTTC. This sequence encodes CASRLAGQRYEQYF.

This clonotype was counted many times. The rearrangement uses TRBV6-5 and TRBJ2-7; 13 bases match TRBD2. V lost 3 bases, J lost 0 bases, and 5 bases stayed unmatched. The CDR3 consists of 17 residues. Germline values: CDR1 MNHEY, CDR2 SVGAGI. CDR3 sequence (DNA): TGTGCCAGCAGTTATGGAGGACTAGCGGGGGCCTCCTACGAGCAGTACTTC. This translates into CASSYGGLAGASYEQYF.

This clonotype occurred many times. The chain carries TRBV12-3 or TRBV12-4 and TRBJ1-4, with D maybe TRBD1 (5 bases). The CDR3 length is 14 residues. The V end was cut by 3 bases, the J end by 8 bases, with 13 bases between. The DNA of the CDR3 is TGTGCCAGCAGTTTTGGGACGCTGGGGGAAAAACTGTTTTTT. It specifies CASSFGTLGEKLFF.